The TCR beta chain under discussion was sequenced for a study of radiation and T cells in renal cell carcinoma. Time point defined: blood 2 weeks post-SBRT. Indicated treatment: 15 Gy SBRT to primary tumor, nephrectomy 4 weeks later. Blood was sampled at baseline, 2 weeks and 4 weeks after SBRT. Clear cell pathology was present in this patient's renal cell carcinoma. CDR3 length: 15 residues. Per germline, CDR1 SGHRS and CDR2 YFSETQ. V gave up 0 bases and J gave up 8 bases; unmatched junction bases: 7. TCRdb keeps only in-frame clones here, not all; method: immunoSEQ multiplex PCR. The data show 65,000 to 80,000 clones, 80% to 90% seen once. General observations from the study: No pretreatment tumor biopsies were available for baseline clonotypes. From baseline, blood top tumor clonotypes peaked at 2 weeks post-radiation.

On this clone itself: Its antigen remains unknown.

The source material was blood, sampled from a patient whose treatment included radiotherapy and nephrectomy. The genes are TRBV5-1 and TRBJ2-1; 8 nucleotides agree with TRBD1. The TCR sequence derives from a woman aged 45-65 years with renal cell carcinoma. The chain's CDR3 is CASSLGQGAGDEQFF. DNA for the CDR3: TGCGCCAGCAGCTTGGGGCAGGGGGCCGGGGATGAGCAGTTCTTC. The entire variable domain, with the rest obtained from reference TRBV5-1 and TRBJ2-1, is as follows: KAGVTQTPRYLIKTRGQQVTLSCSPISGHRSVSWYQQTPGQGLQFLFEYFSETQRNKGNFPGRFSGRQFSNSRSEMNVSTLELGDSALYLCASSLGQGAGDEQFFGPGTRLTVL.